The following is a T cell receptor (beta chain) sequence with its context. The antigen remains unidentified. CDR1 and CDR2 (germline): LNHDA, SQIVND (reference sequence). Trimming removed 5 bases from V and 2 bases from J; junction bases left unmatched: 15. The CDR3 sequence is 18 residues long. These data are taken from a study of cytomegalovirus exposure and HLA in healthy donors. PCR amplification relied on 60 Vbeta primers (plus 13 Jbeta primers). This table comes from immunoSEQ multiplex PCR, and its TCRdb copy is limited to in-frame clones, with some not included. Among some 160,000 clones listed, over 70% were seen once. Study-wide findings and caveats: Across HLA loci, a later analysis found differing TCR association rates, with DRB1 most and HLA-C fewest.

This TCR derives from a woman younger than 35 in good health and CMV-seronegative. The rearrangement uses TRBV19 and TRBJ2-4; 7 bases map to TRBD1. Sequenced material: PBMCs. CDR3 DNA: TGTGCCAGTAGTCCAGGGGGAACACAGGGTTTCTCCAAAAACATTCAGTACTTC. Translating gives CASSPGGTQGFSKNIQYF.